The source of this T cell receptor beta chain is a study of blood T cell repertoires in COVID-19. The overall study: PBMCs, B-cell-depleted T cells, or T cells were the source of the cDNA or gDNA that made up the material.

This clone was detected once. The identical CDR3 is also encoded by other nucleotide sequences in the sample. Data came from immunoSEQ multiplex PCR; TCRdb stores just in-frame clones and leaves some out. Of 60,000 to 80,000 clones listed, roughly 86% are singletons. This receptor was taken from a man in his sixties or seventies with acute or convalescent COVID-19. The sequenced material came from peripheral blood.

CDR3 nucleotide sequence: TGCGCCAGCAGCTTGGGGGCGGGGGAGGCTTTCTTT. Translation gives CASSLGAGEAFF. V is TRBV5-1 and J is TRBJ1-1, with a possible D match to TRBD1 (5 bases). Germline assignment: CDR1 SGHRS and CDR2 YFSETQ. The ends were cut back, 0 bases at V and 11 bases at J, with 11 bases in the middle. This CDR3 contains 12 residues.